The 3 T cell receptor gamma chains below come from one sample, sequenced in a study of γδ T cells in repeated Plasmodium falciparum infection. TCRdb ran CATT on the multiplex PCR reads. The sample consists of roughly 32,000 gamma-chain clones, 1.4% of them appearing once. Flow sorting of PBMC yielded separate Vgamma9/Vdelta2+ and Vdelta2-negative gammadelta T cell populations for bulk repertoire analysis. Source material: gamma-delta T cells from blood. These receptors all come from a pool of human donors (malaria-infected and uninfected, not separated).

This clone was found many times. For this DNA, TCRdb reports the protein of a much larger clone, which diverges at residue 3, most likely from a read error; the protein presented here is translated directly from the DNA. The rearrangement uses TRGV5 and TRGJ1 or TRGJ2. The CDR3 sequence is 15 residues long. In germline, CDR1 is VINAFY, CDR2 YDVSNSKD. The CDR3 DNA reads TGTGCCGCCTGGGACTTCGAGGTTGGATATTATAAGAAACTCTTT. Residues: CAAWDFEVGYYKKLF.

This clone was seen ten or more times. A far larger clone is a single base away, which makes a read error likely. Different DNA sequences within this sample yield the same CDR3. The chain carries TRGV9 and TRGJP. TCRdb gives no J gene; it was assigned here by matching the DNA to germline. CDR1 is GITISATS and CDR2 is ISYDGTV in the germline V gene (reference sequence). The CDR3 is 11 amino acids. CDR3 amino acids: CALWSGKIKVF. CDR3 in DNA: TGCGCCTTGTGGTCCGGAAAAATCAAGGTATTT.

This clone showed up just a few times. TCRdb's protein for this DNA is that of a much larger clone and differs from the translation at residue 14, likely a read error; the protein shown is the DNA translation. J is TRGJP and V is TRGV9. In the absence of a J gene in TCRdb, the DNA was matched to germline to assign it here. From germline, CDR1 is GITISATS and CDR2 ISYDGTV (reference sequence). There are 18 residues in the CDR3. The CDR3 loop reads CALWDQGAFGLGKEIKVF. In nucleotides, the CDR3 is TGTGCCTTGTGGGACCAGGGCGCTTTTGGGTTGGGCAAAGAAATCAAGGTATTT.